The clone carrying this T cell receptor beta chain showed up just once. The conserved closing phenylalanine or tryptophan is absent in this CDR3, likely reflecting a read error. Joint extraction of RNA and DNA used roughly 19-33 mg of bulk tissue that was unsorted. The record originates from a study of tumor-infiltrating lymphocytes in primary liver carcinoma. From 400 to 500 ng total RNA, TCR beta cDNA was generated with a primer in the constant region. Libraries covering TCR beta were generated through three nested multiplex PCR rounds (using a slightly modified ARM-PCR). TCRdb used MiXCR to reprocess the multiplex PCR reads, holding one entry per CDR3 protein. Seen here are about 29,000 distinct CDR3 sequences, roughly four fifths observed once, and the top ten hold roughly 38%. Input material: liver tumor tissue from sampling region 5. The subset was: tumor region T5, tumor centre. The receptor was derived from a man aged 35 to 55 with primary liver carcinoma and hepatitis B virus infection.

The CDR3 here is CASSPQRGGSGEQFL. For the CDR3, the DNA is TGTGCCAGCAGCCCCCAGCGGGGGGGATCGGGTGAGCAGTTCCTC. The chain couples TRBV11-2 to TRBJ2-1, with TRBD2 matching over 10 bases. The CDR3 contains 15 residues. With V trimmed by 5 bases and J by 9 bases, 10 bases remained unmatched. Germline CDR1 is SGHAT and CDR2 is FQNNGV.